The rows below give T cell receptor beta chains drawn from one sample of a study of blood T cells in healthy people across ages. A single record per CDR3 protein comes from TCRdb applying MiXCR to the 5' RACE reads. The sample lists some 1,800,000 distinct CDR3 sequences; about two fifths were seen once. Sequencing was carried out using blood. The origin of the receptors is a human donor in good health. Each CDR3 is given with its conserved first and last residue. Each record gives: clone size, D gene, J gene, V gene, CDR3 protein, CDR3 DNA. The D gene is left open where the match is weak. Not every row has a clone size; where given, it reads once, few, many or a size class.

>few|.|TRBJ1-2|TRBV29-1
CSAEGEDYGYTF
TGCAGCGCCGAAGGAGAGGACTATGGCTACACCTTC
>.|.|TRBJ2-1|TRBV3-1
CASSQETSSYNEQFF
TGTGCCAGCAGCCAAGAAACGAGCTCCTACAATGAGCAGTTCTTC
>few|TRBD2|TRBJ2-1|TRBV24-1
CATSEAGAQFF
TGTGCCACCAGTGAAGCGGGGGCCCAGTTCTTC
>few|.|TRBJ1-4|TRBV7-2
CASSLVWGGGEKLFF
TGTGCCAGCAGCTTAGTGTGGGGAGGAGGTGAAAAACTGTTTTTT
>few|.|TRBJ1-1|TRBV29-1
CSVEILGQMNTEAFF
TGCAGCGTTGAGATTTTAGGACAAATGAACACTGAAGCTTTCTTT
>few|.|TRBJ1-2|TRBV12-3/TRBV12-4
CASSFALVGRYTF
TGTGCCAGCAGTTTTGCGTTGGTGGGTCGCTACACCTTC
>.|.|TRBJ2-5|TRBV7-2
CASSLAALRQETQYF
TGTGCCAGCAGCTTGGCTGCACTACGCCAAGAGACCCAGTACTTC
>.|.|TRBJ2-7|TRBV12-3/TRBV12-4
CASNRGGLYEQYF
TGTGCCAGCAATAGGGGGGGGCTGTACGAGCAGTACTTC
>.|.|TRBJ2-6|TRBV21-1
CTSSTLRGLGANVLTF
TGTACCAGCAGCACGTTGAGGGGTCTTGGGGCCAACGTCCTGACTTTC
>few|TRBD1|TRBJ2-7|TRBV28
CASSLGTEPYEQYF
TGTGCCAGCAGTTTAGGGACAGAACCCTACGAGCAGTACTTC
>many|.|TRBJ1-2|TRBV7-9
CASSLVPENYGYTF
TGTGCCAGCAGCTTAGTTCCAGAGAACTATGGCTACACCTTC
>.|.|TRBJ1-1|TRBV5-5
CASSWRVTEAFF
TGTGCCAGCAGCTGGAGGGTCACTGAAGCTTTCTTT
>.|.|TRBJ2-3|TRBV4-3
CASSQRRSFTDTQYF
TGCGCCAGCAGCCAGAGGAGAAGTTTCACAGATACGCAGTATTTT
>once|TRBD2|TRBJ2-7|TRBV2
CASSEGPAGDPYEQYF
TGTGCCAGCAGCGAAGGGCCAGCGGGGGACCCCTACGAGCAGTACTTC
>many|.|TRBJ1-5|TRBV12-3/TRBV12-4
CASTLGENQPQHF
TGTGCCAGCACTTTGGGGGAAAATCAGCCCCAGCATTTT
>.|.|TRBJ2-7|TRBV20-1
CSASEQGMYEQYF
TGCAGTGCTAGTGAACAGGGAATGTACGAGCAGTACTTC
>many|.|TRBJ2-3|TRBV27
CASSPLSTDTQYF
TGTGCCAGCAGCCCCCTCAGCACAGATACGCAGTATTTT
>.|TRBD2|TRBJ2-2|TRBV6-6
CASSSLGLAMAGELFF
TGTGCCAGCAGTTCCCTCGGACTAGCGATGGCCGGGGAGCTGTTTTTT
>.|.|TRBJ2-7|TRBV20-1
CSARPILSYEQYF
TGCAGTGCTAGACCTATACTCTCCTACGAGCAGTACTTC
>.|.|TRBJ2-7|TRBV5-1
CASSPTRQTYEQYF
TGCGCCAGCAGTCCAACGAGACAGACATACGAGCAGTACTTC
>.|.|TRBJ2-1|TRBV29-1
CSSLRVRKSVGLEQFF
TGCAGCTCATTAAGGGTGAGGAAGAGCGTCGGGCTTGAGCAGTTCTTC
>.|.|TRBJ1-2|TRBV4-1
CASSQEAYTMGYGYTF
TGCGCCAGCAGCCAAGAGGCCTATACTATGGGCTATGGCTACACCTTC
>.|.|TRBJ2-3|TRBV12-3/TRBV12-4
CASTILGGLPLYF
TGTGCCAGCACTATCTTGGGCGGCCTCCCCCTGTATTTT
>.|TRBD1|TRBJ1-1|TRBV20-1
CSARDFTQGDTEAFF
TGCAGTGCTAGAGATTTCACACAGGGGGACACTGAAGCTTTCTTT
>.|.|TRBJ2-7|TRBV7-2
CASSDLPWVSDSHEQYF
TGTGCCAGCAGCGATCTTCCATGGGTCTCTGACAGCCACGAGCAGTACTTC
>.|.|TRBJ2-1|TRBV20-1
CSARVGGGPQFF
TGCAGTGCTAGAGTAGGCGGAGGCCCTCAGTTCTTC
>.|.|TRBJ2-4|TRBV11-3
CASSLGRQRDIQYF
TGTGCCAGCAGCTTAGGCAGACAGAGAGACATTCAGTACTTC
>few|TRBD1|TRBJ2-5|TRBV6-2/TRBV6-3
CASSYHGQGIETQYF
TGTGCCAGCAGTTACCACGGACAGGGGATCGAGACCCAGTACTTC
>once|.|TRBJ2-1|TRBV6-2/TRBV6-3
CASSPGVGGAYNEQFF
TGTGCCAGCAGTCCAGGGGTGGGAGGCGCCTACAATGAGCAGTTCTTC
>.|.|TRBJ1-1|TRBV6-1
CASDTFGVTEAFF
TGTGCCAGCGACACGTTCGGAGTTACTGAAGCTTTCTTT
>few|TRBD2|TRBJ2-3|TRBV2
CASTGLASSTDTQYF
TGTGCCAGCACCGGACTAGCGTCCAGCACAGATACGCAGTATTTT